This T cell receptor beta chain was recovered during a study of T cell repertoires in cytomegalovirus infection. Study information: Carrying CMV and the relevant HLA type showed in public TCR beta signatures. Study-wide results and caveats: Clonotype analysis showed dominance of the ex vivo response by HLA-C-restricted CMV-specific TCR beta clonotypes. Based on cumulative public TCR beta family frequency, carriers of CMV plus the relevant HLA were identified.

TCRdb redid the calling of the reads with MiXCR, one entry per CDR3 protein. Of around 500,000 distinct CDR3 sequences listed, approximately 42% are singletons. The CDR3 sequence is 15 residues long. V dropped 6 bases and J dropped 1 base, with 12 bases sitting between them. Per germline, CDR1 LNHDA and CDR2 SQIVND (reference sequence). Notes on this clonotype: The target antigen is unknown.

The source was cultured PBMCs, collected from culture after CMV antigen stimulation. The genes are TRBV19 and TRBJ2-2; D is unresolved. This receptor was taken from a human donor in good health (CMV status not recorded). Some clones in this sample may be carry-over from other donors' samples. The CDR3 is CASSLKAENTGELFF. The CDR3 DNA sequence: TGTGCCAGTAGCCTTAAGGCGGAGAACACCGGGGAGCTGTTTTTT. Full variable domain (remainder filled in from reference TRBV19 and TRBJ2-2): DGGITQSPKYLFRKEGQNVTLSCEQNLNHDAMYWYRQDPGQGLRLIYYSQIVNDFQKGDIAEGYSVSREKKESFPLTVTSAQKNPTAFYLCASSLKAENTGELFFGEGSRLTVL.